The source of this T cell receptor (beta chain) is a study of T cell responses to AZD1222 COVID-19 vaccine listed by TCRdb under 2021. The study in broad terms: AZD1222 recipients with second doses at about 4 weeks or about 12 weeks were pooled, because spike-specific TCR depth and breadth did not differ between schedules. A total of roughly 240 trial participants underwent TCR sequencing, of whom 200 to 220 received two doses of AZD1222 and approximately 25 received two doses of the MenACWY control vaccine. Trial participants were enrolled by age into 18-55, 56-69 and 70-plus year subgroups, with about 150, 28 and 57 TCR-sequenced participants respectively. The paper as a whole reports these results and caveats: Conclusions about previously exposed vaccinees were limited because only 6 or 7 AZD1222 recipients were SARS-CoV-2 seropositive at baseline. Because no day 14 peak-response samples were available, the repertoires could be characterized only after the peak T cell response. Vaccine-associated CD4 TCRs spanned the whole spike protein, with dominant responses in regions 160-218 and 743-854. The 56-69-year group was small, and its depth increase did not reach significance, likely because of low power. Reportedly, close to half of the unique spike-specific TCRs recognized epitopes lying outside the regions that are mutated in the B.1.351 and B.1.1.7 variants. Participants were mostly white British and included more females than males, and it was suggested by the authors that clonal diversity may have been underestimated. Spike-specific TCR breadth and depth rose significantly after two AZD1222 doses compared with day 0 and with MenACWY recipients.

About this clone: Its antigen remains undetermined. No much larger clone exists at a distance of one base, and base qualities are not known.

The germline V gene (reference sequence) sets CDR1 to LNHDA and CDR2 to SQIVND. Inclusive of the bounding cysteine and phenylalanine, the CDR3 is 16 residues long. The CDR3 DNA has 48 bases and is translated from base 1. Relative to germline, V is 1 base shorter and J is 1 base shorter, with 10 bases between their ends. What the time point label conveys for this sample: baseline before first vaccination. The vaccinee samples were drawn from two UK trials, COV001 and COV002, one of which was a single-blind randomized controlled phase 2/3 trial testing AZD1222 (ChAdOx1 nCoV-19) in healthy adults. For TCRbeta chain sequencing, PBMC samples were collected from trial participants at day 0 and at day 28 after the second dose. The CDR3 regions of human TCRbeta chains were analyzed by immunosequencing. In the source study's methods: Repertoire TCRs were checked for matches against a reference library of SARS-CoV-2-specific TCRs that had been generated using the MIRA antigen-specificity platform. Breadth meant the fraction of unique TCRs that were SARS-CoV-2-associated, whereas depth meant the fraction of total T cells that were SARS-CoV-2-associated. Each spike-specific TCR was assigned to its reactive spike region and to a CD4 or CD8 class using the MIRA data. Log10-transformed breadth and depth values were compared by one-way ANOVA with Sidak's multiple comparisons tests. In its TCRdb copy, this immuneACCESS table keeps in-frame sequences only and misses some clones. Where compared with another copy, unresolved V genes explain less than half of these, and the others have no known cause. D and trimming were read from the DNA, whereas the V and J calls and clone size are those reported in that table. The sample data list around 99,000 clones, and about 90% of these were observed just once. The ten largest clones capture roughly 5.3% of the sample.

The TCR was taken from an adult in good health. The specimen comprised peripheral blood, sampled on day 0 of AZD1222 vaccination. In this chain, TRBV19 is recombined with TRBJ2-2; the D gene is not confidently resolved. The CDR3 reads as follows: CASSIGPLGNTGELFF. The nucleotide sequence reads TGTGCCAGTAGTATAGGCCCCCTCGGGAACACCGGGGAGCTGTTTTTT.